This T cell receptor beta chain was sequenced for a study of regulatory T cells in long-lasting Graves disease. Background on the study: To qualify as persistent, Graves' disease required over 5 years of antithyroid drugs with positive TSH receptor antibodies. Study-wide findings and caveats: The study found lower TCR diversity in persistent Graves' patients than in newly diagnosed ones. Peripheral blood, not thyroid tissue, was the sole material studied. There were preferences for TRBV28, TRBJ1-2 and TRBJ2-5 in persistent disease.

V was pared by 5 bases and J by 3 bases, with 2 bases of the junction left unmatched. The CDR3 has 14 amino acids. The germline gives CDR1 KGHDR, CDR2 SFDVKD. This clonotype was picked up many times. As yet, its antigen is unknown. Documented time point: persistent/refractory GD, antithyroid drugs over 5 years with positive TRAb. TCR sequences were obtained from RNA taken from PBMCs. Building the TCR beta libraries relied on iRepertoire HTBI primers, and CDR3 regions underwent Arm-PCR. TCRdb re-called the multiplex PCR reads through MiXCR, storing one row per CDR3 protein. The sample holds 400,000 to 500,000 distinct CDR3 sequences, under 25% seen once.

Sample: peripheral blood mononuclear cells (PBMCs), taken when the disease was refractory, from a patient treated with antithyroid drugs. The gene calls are TRBV24-1 and TRBJ2-7; TRBD2 aligns across 11 bases. This clonotype was sampled from a female donor with Graves disease. DNA for the CDR3: TGTGCCACCAGTGCGGGACTAGCGGACTACGAGCAGTACTTC. This translates into CATSAGLADYEQYF.